This TCR beta chain was sequenced for a study of OX40 agonist ivuxolimab in advanced cancers. Turning to the study itself: The patients received agonistic anti-OX40 (CD134) antibody ivuxolimab. Every 2 weeks, patients got intravenous ivuxolimab at one of six dose levels (0.01-10 mg/kg). Patients enrolled in dose escalation were diagnosed with hepatocellular carcinoma, melanoma, renal cell or head and neck cancer.

Only in-frame clones appear in the TCRdb table, and some are missing; sequencing was by immunoSEQ multiplex PCR. The sample records roughly 20,000 clones, more than 70% being singletons. Germline trimming cut 5 bases from V and 5 bases from J; bases unmatched to any gene: 11. This CDR3 spans 15 amino acids. Germline loops: CDR1 SEHNR, CDR2 FQNEAQ (reference sequence). The V gene is TRBV7-9, the J gene TRBJ2-7; 8 bases line up with TRBD1. This receptor was obtained from an adult with an advanced solid tumor such as melanoma, head and neck, liver or kidney cancer. Sequenced material: CD4+ or CD8+ T cells sorted from blood, taken in a trial of the OX40 agonist ivuxolimab. The CDR3 reads CASSPPYPTGDEQYF. CDR3 DNA: TGTGCCAGCAGCCCACCTTACCCGACAGGGGACGAGCAGTACTTC. The full variable domain, with the rest looked up from reference TRBV7-9 and TRBJ2-7, is DTGVSQNPRHKITKRGQNVTFRCDPISEHNRLYWYRQTLGQGPEFLTYFQNEAQLEKSRLLSDRFSAERPKGSFSTLEIQRTEQGDSAMYLCASSPPYPTGDEQYFGPGTRLTVT.